This T cell receptor (beta chain) was observed in a study of blood T cell repertoires in COVID-19. Overall study: The United States, Italy and Spain supplied acute and convalescent COVID-19 samples. T cells, B-cell-depleted T cells, or PBMCs provided the cDNA or gDNA that served as material.

Germline V gene sequence: CDR1 LNHDA, CDR2 SQIVND (reference sequence). Trimming at V came to 5 bases and at J to 9 bases, leaving 10 bases not matched to a gene. This CDR3 spans 14 amino acids. Per the original methods: The assay estimated nucleated cells by amplifying reference gene primers. Data came from immunoSEQ multiplex PCR; TCRdb stores just in-frame clones and leaves some out. D and trimming come from the DNA, and the V and J calls and clone size come from that table. The table records around 100,000 clones, about 72% of them present only once. This receptor was obtained from a man in his 60s with active or convalescent COVID-19. J is TRBJ2-1 and V is TRBV19; TRBD2 agrees at 7 bases. The sequenced sample was peripheral blood. As DNA, the CDR3 is TGTGCCAGTAGTGCCTCGGGAGGCCGGGGTGAGCAGTTCTTC. Its protein product is CASSASGGRGEQFF.